This T cell receptor (beta chain) comes out of a study of blood T cells in healthy people across ages. This clonotype appeared a few times. Individuals who donated were healthy Caucasians from Russia aged roughly 6 to 100. The V gene's germline CDR1 is SGHAT and CDR2 FQDESV (reference sequence). V dropped 5 bases and J dropped 6; count of bases not matched to a gene: 15. This CDR3 spans 17 amino acids. Through a sample-barcoded 5' primer and a J-beta primer mix, a second PCR was run for roughly 6 to 11 cycles. Tags on each cDNA molecule came from a template-switch adaptor with 12 random nucleotides. TCRdb reanalysed the 5' RACE reads using MiXCR and keeps one entry per CDR3 protein. The sample lists fewer than 2,000,000 distinct CDR3 sequences, roughly two fifths seen once, with under 30% in the top ten.

This receptor was obtained from a human donor in good health. V gene TRBV11-1 combines with J gene TRBJ2-1, with 8 bases identical to TRBD1. The source material was blood. CDR3 sequence: CASSTRYGRGQANEQFF. CDR3 coding DNA: TGTGCCAGCAGCACACGCTACGGACGGGGACAGGCCAATGAGCAGTTCTTC.